The T cell receptor (beta chain) under discussion was sequenced for a study of cytomegalovirus exposure and HLA in healthy donors. Germline V gene lookup returns CDR1 PRHDT and CDR2 FYEKMQ (reference sequence). The CDR3 consists of 14 residues. Deletions cut 3 bases from V and 1 base from J, with 8 bases between. It was with 60 Vbeta and 13 Jbeta primers that the PCR ran. TCRdb keeps only in-frame clones here, not all; method: immunoSEQ multiplex PCR. This table holds 100,000 to 150,000 clones, around 78% found once. The chain combines TRBV13 with TRBJ2-3, with D hard to call. This TCR was sampled from a woman aged 50 to 60 in good health and CMV-seronegative. Sequencing input: PBMCs. This chain's CDR3 is CASSFRQGTDTQYF. The CDR3 nucleotides read TGTGCCAGCAGCTTCCGTCAGGGCACAGATACGCAGTATTTT.